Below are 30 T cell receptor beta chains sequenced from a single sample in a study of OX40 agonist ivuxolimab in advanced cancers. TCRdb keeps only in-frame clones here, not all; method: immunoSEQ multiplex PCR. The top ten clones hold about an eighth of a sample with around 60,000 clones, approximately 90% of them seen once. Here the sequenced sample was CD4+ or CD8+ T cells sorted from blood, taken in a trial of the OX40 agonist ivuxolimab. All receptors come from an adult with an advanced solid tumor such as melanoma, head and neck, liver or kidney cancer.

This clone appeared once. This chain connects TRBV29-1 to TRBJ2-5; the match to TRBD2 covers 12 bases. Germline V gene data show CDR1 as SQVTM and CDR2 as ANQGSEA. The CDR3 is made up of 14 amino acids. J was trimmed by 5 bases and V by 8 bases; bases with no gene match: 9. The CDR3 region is CSSFALAGGETQYF. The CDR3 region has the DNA TGCAGCTCGTTCGCCCTAGCGGGAGGGGAGACCCAGTACTTC.

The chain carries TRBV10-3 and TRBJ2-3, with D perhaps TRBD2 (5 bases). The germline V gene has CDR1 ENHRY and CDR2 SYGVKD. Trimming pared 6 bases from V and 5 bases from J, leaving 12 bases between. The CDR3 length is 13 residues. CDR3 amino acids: CAIRLVSGDTQYF. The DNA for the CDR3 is TGTGCCATCAGACTAGTTTCAGGAGATACGCAGTATTTT.

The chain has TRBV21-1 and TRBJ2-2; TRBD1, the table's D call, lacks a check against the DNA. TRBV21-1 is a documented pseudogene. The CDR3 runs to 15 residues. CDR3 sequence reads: CASSKVRGLTGELFF. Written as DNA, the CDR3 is TGTGCCAGCAGCAAAGTAAGGGGCCTGACCGGGGAGCTGTTTTTT.

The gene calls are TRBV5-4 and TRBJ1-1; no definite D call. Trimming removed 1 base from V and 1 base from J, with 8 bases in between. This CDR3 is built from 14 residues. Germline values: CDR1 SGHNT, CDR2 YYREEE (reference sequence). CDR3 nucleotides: TGTGCCAGCAGCTTGATAGGGCCGAACACTGAAGCTTTCTTT. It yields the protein CASSLIGPNTEAFF.

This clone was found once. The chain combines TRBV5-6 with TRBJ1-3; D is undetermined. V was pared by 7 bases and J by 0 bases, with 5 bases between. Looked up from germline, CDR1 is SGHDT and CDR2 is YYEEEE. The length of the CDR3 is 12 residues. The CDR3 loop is CASQASGNTIYF. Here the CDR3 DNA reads TGTGCCAGCCAAGCCTCTGGAAACACCATATATTTT.

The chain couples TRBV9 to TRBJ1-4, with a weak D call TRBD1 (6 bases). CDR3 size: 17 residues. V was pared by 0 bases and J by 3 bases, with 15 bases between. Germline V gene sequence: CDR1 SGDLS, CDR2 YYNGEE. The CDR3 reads CASSVAHIGGPNEKLFF. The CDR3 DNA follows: TGTGCCAGCAGCGTAGCCCATATAGGGGGTCCTAATGAAAAACTGTTTTTT.

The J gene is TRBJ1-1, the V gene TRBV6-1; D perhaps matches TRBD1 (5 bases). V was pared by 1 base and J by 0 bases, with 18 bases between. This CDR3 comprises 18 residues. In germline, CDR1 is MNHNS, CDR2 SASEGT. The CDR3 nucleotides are TGTGCCAGCAGTGAAGTTGCAGGGCTGTCCCACATGAACACTGAAGCTTTCTTT. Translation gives CASSEVAGLSHMNTEAFF.

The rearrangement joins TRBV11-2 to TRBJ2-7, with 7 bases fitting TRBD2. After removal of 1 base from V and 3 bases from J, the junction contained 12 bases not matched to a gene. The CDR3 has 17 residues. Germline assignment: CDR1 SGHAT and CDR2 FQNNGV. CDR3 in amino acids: CASSLGGAGDILYEQYF. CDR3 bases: TGTGCCAGCAGCTTAGGTGGGGCGGGAGATATCCTCTACGAGCAGTACTTC.

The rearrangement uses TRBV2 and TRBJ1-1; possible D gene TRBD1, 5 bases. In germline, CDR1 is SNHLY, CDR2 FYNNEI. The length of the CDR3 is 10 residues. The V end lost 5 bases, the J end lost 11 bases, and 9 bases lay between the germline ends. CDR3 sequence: CASSRDVAFF. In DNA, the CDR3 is TGTGCCAGCAGTCGGGACGTGGCTTTCTTT. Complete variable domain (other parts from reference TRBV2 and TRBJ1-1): EPEVTQTPSHQVTQMGQEVILRCVPISNHLYFYWYRQILGQKVEFLVSFYNNEISEKSEIFDDQFSVERPDGSNFTLKIRSTKLEDSAMYFCASSRDVAFFGQGTRLTVV.

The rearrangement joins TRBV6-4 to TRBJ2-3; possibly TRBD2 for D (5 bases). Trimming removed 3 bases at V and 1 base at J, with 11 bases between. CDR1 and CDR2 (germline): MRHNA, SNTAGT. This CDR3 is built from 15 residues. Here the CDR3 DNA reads TGTGCCAGCAGTGAGGAGGCCGGGGGCACAGATACGCAGTATTTT. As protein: CASSEEAGGTDTQYF.

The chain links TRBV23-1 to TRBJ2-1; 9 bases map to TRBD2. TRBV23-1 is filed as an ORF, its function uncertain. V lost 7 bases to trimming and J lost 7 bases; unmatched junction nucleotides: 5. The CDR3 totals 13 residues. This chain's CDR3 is CASTTTSGNEQFF. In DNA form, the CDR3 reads TGCGCCAGCACAACCACTAGCGGGAATGAGCAGTTCTTC.

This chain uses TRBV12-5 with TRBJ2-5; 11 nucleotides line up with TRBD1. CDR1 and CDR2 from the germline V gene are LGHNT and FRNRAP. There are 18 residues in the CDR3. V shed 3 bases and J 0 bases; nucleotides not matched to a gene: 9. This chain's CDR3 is CASGFPGQGDPNQETQYF. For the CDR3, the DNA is TGTGCTAGTGGTTTTCCGGGACAGGGGGATCCCAACCAAGAGACCCAGTACTTC.

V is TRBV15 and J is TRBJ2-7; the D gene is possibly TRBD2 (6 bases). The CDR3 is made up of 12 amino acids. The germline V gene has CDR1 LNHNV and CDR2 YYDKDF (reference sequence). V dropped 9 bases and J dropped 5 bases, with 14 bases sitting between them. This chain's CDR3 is CATGSRGNEQYF. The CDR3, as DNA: TGTGCCACTGGATCACGGGGGAACGAGCAGTACTTC.

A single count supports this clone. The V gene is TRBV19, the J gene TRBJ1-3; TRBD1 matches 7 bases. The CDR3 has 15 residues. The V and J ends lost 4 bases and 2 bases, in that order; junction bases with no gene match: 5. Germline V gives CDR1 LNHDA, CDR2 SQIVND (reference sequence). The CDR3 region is CASSKTGTPGNTIYF. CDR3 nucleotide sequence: TGTGCCAGTAGTAAGACAGGGACTCCTGGAAACACCATATATTTT.

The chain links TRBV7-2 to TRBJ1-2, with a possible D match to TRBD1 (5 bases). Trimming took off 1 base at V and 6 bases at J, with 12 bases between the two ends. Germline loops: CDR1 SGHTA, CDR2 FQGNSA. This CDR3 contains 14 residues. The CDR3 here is CASSLGWGVDGYTF. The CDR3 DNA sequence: TGTGCCAGCAGCTTAGGGTGGGGGGTTGATGGCTACACCTTC.

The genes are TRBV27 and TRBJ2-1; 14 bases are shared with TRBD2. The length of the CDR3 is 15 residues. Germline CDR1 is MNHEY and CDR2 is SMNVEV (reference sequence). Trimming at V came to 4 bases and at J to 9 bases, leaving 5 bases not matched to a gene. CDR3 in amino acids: CASSSGTSGRGEQFF. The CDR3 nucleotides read TGTGCCAGCAGTTCCGGGACTAGCGGGAGAGGTGAGCAGTTCTTC.

The CDR3 reads CASSQVHGQIYEQYF. CDR3 sequence (DNA): TGTGCCAGCAGCCAAGTCCACGGACAGATCTACGAGCAGTACTTC. This chain uses TRBV14 with TRBJ2-7, with a tentative D call TRBD1 (6 bases). The ends were cut back, 1 base at V and 3 bases at J, with 13 bases in the middle. CDR3 length: 15 residues. Germline CDR1 and CDR2: SGHDN and FVKESK.

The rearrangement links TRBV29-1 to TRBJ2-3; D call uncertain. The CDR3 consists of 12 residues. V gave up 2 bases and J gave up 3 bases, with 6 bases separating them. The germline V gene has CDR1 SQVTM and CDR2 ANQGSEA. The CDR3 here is CSVESGTDTQYF. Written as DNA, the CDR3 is TGCAGCGTTGAATCCGGGACAGATACGCAGTATTTT.

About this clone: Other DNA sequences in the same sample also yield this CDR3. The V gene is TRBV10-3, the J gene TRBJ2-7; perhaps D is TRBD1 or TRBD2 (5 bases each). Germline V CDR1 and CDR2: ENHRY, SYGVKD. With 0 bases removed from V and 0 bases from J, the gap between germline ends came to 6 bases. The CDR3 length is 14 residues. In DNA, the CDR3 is TGTGCCATCAGTGAGTCGGGGGACTCCTACGAGCAGTACTTC. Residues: CAISESGDSYEQYF.

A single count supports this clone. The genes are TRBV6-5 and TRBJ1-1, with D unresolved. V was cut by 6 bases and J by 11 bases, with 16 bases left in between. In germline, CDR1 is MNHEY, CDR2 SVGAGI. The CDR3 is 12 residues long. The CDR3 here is CASSSTAFGAFF. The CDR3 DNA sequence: TGTGCCAGCAGCTCTACAGCCTTTGGGGCTTTCTTT.

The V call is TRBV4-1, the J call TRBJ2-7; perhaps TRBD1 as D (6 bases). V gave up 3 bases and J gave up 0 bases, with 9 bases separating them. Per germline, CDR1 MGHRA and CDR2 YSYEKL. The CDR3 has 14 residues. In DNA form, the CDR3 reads TGCGCCAGCAGCCATGACAGGAGCTCCTACGAGCAGTACTTC. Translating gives CASSHDRSSYEQYF.

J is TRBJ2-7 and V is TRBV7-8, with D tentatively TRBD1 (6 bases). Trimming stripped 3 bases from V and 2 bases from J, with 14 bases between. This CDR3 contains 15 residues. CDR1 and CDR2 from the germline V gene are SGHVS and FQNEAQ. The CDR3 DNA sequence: TGTGCCAGCAGCTTTGGACAGACGGACCCCTACGAGCAGTACTTC. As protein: CASSFGQTDPYEQYF.

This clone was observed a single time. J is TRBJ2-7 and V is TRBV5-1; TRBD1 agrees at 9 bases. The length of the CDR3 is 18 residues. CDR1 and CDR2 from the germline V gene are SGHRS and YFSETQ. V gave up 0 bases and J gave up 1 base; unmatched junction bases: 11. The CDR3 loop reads CASSLEPGQGEKSYEQYF. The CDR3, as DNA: TGCGCCAGCAGCTTGGAACCGGGACAGGGAGAAAAGTCCTACGAGCAGTACTTC.

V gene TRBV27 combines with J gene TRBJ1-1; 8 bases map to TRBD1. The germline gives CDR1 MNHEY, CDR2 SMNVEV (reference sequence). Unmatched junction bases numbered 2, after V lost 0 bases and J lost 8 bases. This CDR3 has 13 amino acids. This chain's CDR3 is CASSLSGQVEAFF. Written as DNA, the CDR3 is TGTGCCAGCAGTTTATCGGGACAGGTGGAAGCTTTCTTT.

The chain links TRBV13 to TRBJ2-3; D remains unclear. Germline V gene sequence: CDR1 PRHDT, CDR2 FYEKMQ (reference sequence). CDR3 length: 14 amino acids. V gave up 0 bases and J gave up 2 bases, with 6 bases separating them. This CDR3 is CASSLGPVTDTQYF. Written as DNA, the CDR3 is TGTGCCAGCAGCTTAGGGCCGGTCACAGATACGCAGTATTTT.

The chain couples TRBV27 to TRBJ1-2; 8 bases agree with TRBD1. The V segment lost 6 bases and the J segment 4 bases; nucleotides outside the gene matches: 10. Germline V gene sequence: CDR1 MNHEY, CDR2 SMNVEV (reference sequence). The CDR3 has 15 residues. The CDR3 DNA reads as TGTGCCAGCAGCTTACGAACAGGGGGATTCTATGGCTACACCTTC. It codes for CASSLRTGGFYGYTF.

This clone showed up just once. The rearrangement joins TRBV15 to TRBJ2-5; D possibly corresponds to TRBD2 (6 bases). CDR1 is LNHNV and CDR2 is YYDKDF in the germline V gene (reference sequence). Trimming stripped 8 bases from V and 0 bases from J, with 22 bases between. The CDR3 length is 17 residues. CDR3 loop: CATGVLGGSVYQETQYF. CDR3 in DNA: TGTGCCACCGGGGTTCTCGGGGGATCCGTGTACCAAGAGACCCAGTACTTC.

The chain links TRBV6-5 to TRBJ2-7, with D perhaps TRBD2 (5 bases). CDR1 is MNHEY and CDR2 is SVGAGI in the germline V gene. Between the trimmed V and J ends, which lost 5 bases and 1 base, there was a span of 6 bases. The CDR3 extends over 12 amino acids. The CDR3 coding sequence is TGTGCCAGCAGTACGGGGTCCTACGAGCAGTACTTC. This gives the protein CASSTGSYEQYF.

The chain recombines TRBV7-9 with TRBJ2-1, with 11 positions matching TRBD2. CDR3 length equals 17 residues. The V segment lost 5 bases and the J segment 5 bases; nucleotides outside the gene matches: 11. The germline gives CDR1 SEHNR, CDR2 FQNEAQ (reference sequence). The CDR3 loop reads CASSPPTSGSADNEQFF. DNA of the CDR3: TGTGCCAGCAGCCCGCCAACTAGCGGGAGTGCTGACAATGAGCAGTTCTTC.

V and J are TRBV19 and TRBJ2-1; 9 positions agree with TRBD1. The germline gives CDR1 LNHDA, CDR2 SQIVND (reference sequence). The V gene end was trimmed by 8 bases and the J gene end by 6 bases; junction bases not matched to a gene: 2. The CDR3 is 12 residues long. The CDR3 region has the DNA TGTGCCAGTTCGGACAGGGGCAATGAGCAGTTCTTC. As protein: CASSDRGNEQFF.